This is a list of T cell receptor beta chains from one sample in a study of Tregs in tolerant kidney transplant recipients. The method was immunoSEQ multiplex PCR; TCRdb's version includes in-frame clones alone and lacks a portion of them. The sample holds 110,000 or so clones; 92% are singletons and the top ten take more than 0.45%. The source material was CD4+ T cells from blood. Receptors were obtained from a human donor in good health. Each CDR3 is given with its conserved first and last residue. Each record gives: J gene, D gene, V gene, clone size, CDR3 DNA, CDR3 protein. A D gene is named only where the DNA matches it firmly. Clone size is shown for a subset of rows, as once, few, many or a class of expanded clone.

TRBJ2-7,TRBD1,TRBV6-6,-,TGTGCCAGCAGTTACTCTCGGACAGGGGACTACGAGCAGTACTTC,CASSYSRTGDYEQYF
TRBJ1-1,TRBD1,TRBV9,-,TGTGCCAGCAGCGTAGTGAGGACAGGGGGCAGTAGTACTGAAGCTTTCTTT,CASSVVRTGGSSTEAFF
TRBJ1-5,-,TRBV19,-,TGTGCCAGTAGTCCCCTAATCGCCGGACCTAATCAGCCCCAGCATTTT,CASSPLIAGPNQPQHF
TRBJ1-5,-,TRBV6-5,once,TGTGCCAGCAGCATGGATTCGGTTAATCAGCCCCAGCATTTT,CASSMDSVNQPQHF
TRBJ1-4,-,TRBV4-1,-,TGCGCCAGCAGCCAAAGTCCGCATGGGGGTGAAAAACTGTTTTTT,CASSQSPHGGEKLFF
TRBJ2-3,TRBD2,TRBV11-2,-,TGTGCCTTCGGCCGGGGTAGCGGGGGGGCAGATACGCAGTATTTT,CAFGRGSGGADTQYF
TRBJ2-5,-,TRBV11-2,-,TGTGCCAGCAGAAAGGAGATGACGGTTCAAGAGACCCAGTACTTC,CASRKEMTVQETQYF
TRBJ1-4,-,TRBV29-1,once,TGCAGCGTTAACTCTAATGAAAAACTGTTTTTT,CSVNSNEKLFF
TRBJ2-7,-,TRBV7-6,-,TGTGCCAGCAGCTTATCCTGGGTTAATTCGTACGAGCAGTACTTC,CASSLSWVNSYEQYF
TRBJ2-2,TRBD1,TRBV19,-,TGTGCCAGTAGTCCAGGACAGGGATCAAACACCGGGGAGCTGTTTTTT,CASSPGQGSNTGELFF
TRBJ1-5,-,TRBV5-1,-,TGCGCCAGCCGTTGGGGGGACAATCAGCCCCAGCATTTT,CASRWGDNQPQHF
TRBJ1-1,TRBD1,TRBV27,-,TGTGCCAGCAGTTTTGGAGTAGGGGGCCGGAACACTGAAGCTTTCTTT,CASSFGVGGRNTEAFF
TRBJ2-5,-,TRBV19,-,TGTGCCAGTAGTATGTTTGCGCTCGGGGAGACCCAGTACTTC,CASSMFALGETQYF
TRBJ2-5,-,TRBV5-5,-,TGTGCCAGCAGCTCAGCCCCTCCCATGGAGACCCAGTACTTC,CASSSAPPMETQYF
TRBJ1-2,TRBD1,TRBV11-2,few,TGTGCCAGCAGCTTAAGGACAGGGATAGGGTATGGCTACACCTTC,CASSLRTGIGYGYTF
TRBJ1-1,-,TRBV5-1,-,TGCGCCAGCAGGTGGCAGGGGAACACTGAAGCTTTCTTT,CASRWQGNTEAFF
TRBJ2-2,TRBD1,TRBV5-1,-,TGCGCCAGCAGCTTGCCCGACAGGGGCGATGCCGGGGAGCTGTTTTTT,CASSLPDRGDAGELFF
TRBJ2-7,TRBD2,TRBV15,-,TGTGCCACCAGCAGAGAAGTTCTGATCGCGGGAGGGTCCTACGAGCAGTACTTC,CATSREVLIAGGSYEQYF
TRBJ2-3,-,TRBV30,-,TGTGCCTGGAGAGGGTTGCGACGATATAGCACAGATACGCAGTATTTT,CAWRGLRRYSTDTQYF
TRBJ2-7,-,TRBV11-2,-,TGTGCCAGCAGCTGGGACACTAACTCCTACGAGCAGTACTTC,CASSWDTNSYEQYF
TRBJ2-7,-,TRBV30,-,TGTGCCTGTACGTTAGGGCTTCCCTACGAGCAGTACTTC,CACTLGLPYEQYF
TRBJ1-5,TRBD1,TRBV19,-,TGTGCCAGTAGGATAGGGACAGGGGGTCCCCAGCCCCAGCATTTT,CASRIGTGGPQPQHF
TRBJ1-1,-,TRBV4-2,-,TGTGCCAGCAGCCTTCAGGACGACACTGAAGCTTTCTTT,CASSLQDDTEAFF
TRBJ2-7,-,TRBV30,-,TGTGCCTGGACTCCCCCCCCGGGGGCAGGCGAGCAGTACTTC,CAWTPPPGAGEQYF
TRBJ2-7,TRBD2,TRBV7-2,-,TGTGCCAGCAGCTTAACGGACTATAACTTTAGGCGGGAGGGTACTGAGCAGTACTTC,CASSLTDYNFRREGTEQYF
TRBJ2-7,TRBD2,TRBV29-1,-,TGCAGCGTTGCCCCCAGACTAGCGGGAGGGTGGGACGAGCAGTACTTC,CSVAPRLAGGWDEQYF
TRBJ2-5,-,TRBV9,-,TGTGCCAGCAGCTCCCCGCGGGAGACCCAGTACTTC,CASSSPRETQYF
TRBJ2-1,-,TRBV19,-,TGTGCCAGTAGTATGCGGGGCCAGGGGCACAATGAGCAGTTCTTC,CASSMRGQGHNEQFF
TRBJ2-1,-,TRBV9,-,TGTGCCAGCAGCGTAGCCGGACAGAGGTACAATGAGCAGTTCTTC,CASSVAGQRYNEQFF
TRBJ2-1,-,TRBV18,-,TGTGCCAGCTCACCACCCCCTGCGGGCCGCTCCTACAATGAGCAGTTCTTC,CASSPPPAGRSYNEQFF
TRBJ1-4,-,TRBV4-2,-,TGTGCCAGCAGCCAAGAAAGGTTGGGGGCAGGTGAAAAACTGTTTTTT,CASSQERLGAGEKLFF
TRBJ2-5,TRBD1,TRBV29-1,-,TGCAGCGTTGGACAGGGGGCGCTTGAGACCCAGTACTTC,CSVGQGALETQYF
TRBJ2-6,-,TRBV29-1,-,TGCAGCGTTGGTCGGGGCACTGGGGCCAACGTCCTGACTTTC,CSVGRGTGANVLTF
TRBJ2-7,-,TRBV18,-,TGTGCCAGCTCACCCCCCGAAAACCCCCGGGGGCAGTACTTC,CASSPPENPRGQYF
TRBJ1-5,-,TRBV7-9,-,TGTGCCAGCAGTCTGGGGGGGCCTAATAGCAATCAGCCCCAGCATTTT,CASSLGGPNSNQPQHF
TRBJ2-2,-,TRBV11-3,-,TGTGCCAGCAGTCTTACCCGACAGGCGGAGCTGTTTTTT,CASSLTRQAELFF
TRBJ2-5,-,TRBV7-2,-,TGTGCCAGCAGCTTAGAGGGAAGGGGGACGGGGGAGACCCAGTACTTC,CASSLEGRGTGETQYF
TRBJ1-1,TRBD1,TRBV6-1,-,TGTGCCAGCAGCCGGGACAGGGGGGCCACTGAAGCTTTCTTT,CASSRDRGATEAFF
TRBJ2-1,TRBD2,TRBV4-1,-,TGCGCCAGCAGCCTCCTTGCGGGGGGGTCTCGCAATGAGCAGTTCTTC,CASSLLAGGSRNEQFF
TRBJ1-2,-,TRBV6-6,-,TGTGCCGGCCACACACCCGGTAGCTATGGCTACACCTTC,CAGHTPGSYGYTF
TRBJ2-5,-,TRBV5-6,-,TGTGCCAGCAGCTACGGACCACGGGAGACCCAGTACTTC,CASSYGPRETQYF
TRBJ1-1,-,TRBV7-9,-,TGTGCCAGCAACCAAGTGGGGTTCACTGAAGCTTTCTTT,CASNQVGFTEAFF
TRBJ1-1,TRBD1,TRBV4-1,-,TGCGCCAGCAGCCAAGATCACAGCAGGACAGGCAGTGCAGCTTTCTTT,CASSQDHSRTGSAAFF
TRBJ2-2,-,TRBV11-2,-,TGTGCCAGCAGCTTAATTCGGGGAACCGGGGAGCTGTTTTTT,CASSLIRGTGELFF
TRBJ2-1,TRBD1,TRBV18,-,TGTGCCAGCCTAAAGGGGGCGGAGGACAATGAGCAGTTCTTC,CASLKGAEDNEQFF
TRBJ1-1,-,TRBV6-5,-,TGTGCCAGGCCTTCATGGAACACTGAAGCTTTCTTT,CARPSWNTEAFF
TRBJ2-1,-,TRBV11-2,once,TGTGCCAGCAGCCGCCCGGTAGCGAACTTTAATGAGCAGTTCTTC,CASSRPVANFNEQFF
TRBJ2-5,-,TRBV5-1,-,TGCGCCAGCAGCTTGGGGGCGGGAAGGGAGACCCAGTACTTC,CASSLGAGRETQYF
TRBJ2-1,-,TRBV19,-,TGTGCCAGTACAAGGGCGGCAGCTTATTACAATGAGCAGTTCTTC,CASTRAAAYYNEQFF
TRBJ2-1,-,TRBV7-3,-,TGTGCCAGCAGCCTCGGGGCGGTGGCGGGCAATGAGCAGTTCTTC,CASSLGAVAGNEQFF
TRBJ1-5,-,TRBV29-1,-,TGCAGCGTTGTAGAGGGCGGCAATCAGCCCCAGCATTTT,CSVVEGGNQPQHF
TRBJ1-5,-,TRBV15,-,TGTGCCACCAGCCCCGGGGCGGGATTCAATCAGCCCCAGCATTTT,CATSPGAGFNQPQHF
TRBJ2-3,-,TRBV18,-,TGTGCCAGCTCACCACTGGGGGTGGGCACAGATACGCAGTATTTT,CASSPLGVGTDTQYF
TRBJ2-7,-,TRBV10-2,-,TGCGCCAGCAGACCTAGGGACTTTACCTACGAGCAGTACTTC,CASRPRDFTYEQYF
TRBJ2-6,TRBD1,TRBV18,once,TGTGCCAGCTCACCGGTACAGGGGGCTGGGGCCAACGTCCTGACTTTC,CASSPVQGAGANVLTF